These 14 T cell receptor beta chains were sequenced from one sample in a study of spatial heterogeneity in lung cancer. No antigen has been assigned to these receptors. The sample's time point: sample taken at primary tumor resection. One entry per CDR3 protein results from TCRdb running MiXCR on the 5' RACE reads. The table has thousands of distinct CDR3 sequences, 31% seen once; the top ten hold roughly 15%. Study results and caveats: Within tumors, counts of expanded alpha and beta TCRs tracked tumor mutation counts.

The sequences come from lung tumor tissue, collected at surgery. The source of these receptors is a male donor with early-stage non-small cell lung cancer.

V usage is TRBV7-9 and J usage is TRBJ1-6; 8 bases are a match to TRBD1. CDR3 length equals 17 residues. The V gene end was trimmed by 3 bases and the J gene end by 10 bases; junction bases not matched to a gene: 14. Germline CDR1 is SEHNR and CDR2 is FQNEAQ (reference sequence). The chain's CDR3 is CASSFQDFQGASSPLHF. The CDR3 nucleotides read TGTGCCAGCAGCTTCCAAGATTTCCAGGGGGCATCGTCACCCCTCCACTTT. The complete variable domain, with remaining parts taken from reference TRBV7-9 and TRBJ1-6, reads DTGVSQNPRHKITKRGQNVTFRCDPISEHNRLYWYRQTLGQGPEFLTYFQNEAQLEKSRLLSDRFSAERPKGSFSTLEIQRTEQGDSAMYLCASSFQDFQGASSPLHFGNGTRLTVT.

This clonotype ranks as medium-sized. The chain recombines TRBV20-1 with TRBJ2-5, with 12 bases that match TRBD1. The CDR3 covers 16 residues. Trimming at V came to 5 bases and at J to 5 bases, leaving 12 bases not matched to a gene. Germline V gives CDR1 DFQATT, CDR2 SNEGSKA (reference sequence). The CDR3 DNA is TGCAGTGCTCGAAAACACCGGGACAGGGGGCAGGAGACCCAGTACTTC. Protein: CSARKHRDRGQETQYF.

This clonotype was counted at least ten times. The V gene is TRBV12-3 or TRBV12-4, the J gene TRBJ1-1; 8 nucleotides agree with TRBD1. The junction had 13 bases not matched to a gene; V was cut back by 5 bases and J by 5 bases. CDR3 length equals 16 residues. The CDR3 sequence: CASSTALPRQGTEAFF. CDR3 nucleotide sequence: TGTGCCAGCAGTACCGCCCTACCCCGACAGGGGACTGAAGCTTTCTTT.

The CDR3 sequence is CAIGHRGLRENTGELFF. CDR3 coding DNA: TGTGCCATCGGACACCGGGGTCTCAGAGAGAACACCGGGGAGCTGTTTTTT. The V call is TRBV10-3, the J call TRBJ2-2, with D perhaps TRBD1 or TRBD2 (5 bases each). Trimming took off 8 bases at V and 1 base at J, with 20 bases between the two ends. Germline loops: CDR1 ENHRY, CDR2 SYGVKD. This CDR3 region has 17 residues.

In its sample, this clonotype is large. The chain is built from TRBV6-5 and TRBJ1-2; D is unresolved. The germline V gene encodes CDR1 MNHEY and CDR2 SVGAGI. The CDR3 is 13 amino acids. V was cut by 2 bases and J by 2 bases, with 6 bases left in between. The CDR3 sequence: CASSYDGNYGYTF. The CDR3 DNA sequence: TGTGCCAGCAGTTACGATGGAAACTATGGCTACACCTTC.

The rearrangement joins TRBV25-1 to TRBJ1-2; 12 bases map to TRBD1. The junction had 5 bases not matched to a gene; V was cut back by 2 bases and J by 4 bases. Germline loops: CDR1 MGHDK, CDR2 SYGVNS. The CDR3 runs to 16 residues. The chain's CDR3 is CASSEPGTGGGYGYTF. The CDR3 nucleotides are TGTGCCAGCAGTGAACCCGGGACAGGGGGCGGCTATGGCTACACCTTC.

The CDR3 nucleotides are TGTGCCAGCAGCTTAGGTGAGCAGTTCTTC. Encoded protein: CASSLGEQFF. The V and J genes are TRBV7-9 and TRBJ2-1; D is undetermined. The CDR3 runs 10 residues. The V gene lost 1 base and the J gene lost 9 bases, with 1 base spanning the gap. Germline loops: CDR1 SEHNR, CDR2 FQNEAQ (reference sequence).

V is TRBV7-6 and J is TRBJ2-7; a weak D match, TRBD2 (6 bases). The CDR3 has 16 amino acids. With 0 bases removed from V and 7 bases from J, the gap between germline ends came to 19 bases. Looked up from germline, CDR1 is SGHVS and CDR2 is FNYEAQ. DNA for the CDR3: TGTGCCAGCAGCTTAGCGGGGCGGGGCTATACGCGAGAGCAGTACTTC. It yields the protein CASSLAGRGYTREQYF.

This clonotype rates as medium-sized. The chain has TRBV7-2 and TRBJ1-1, with TRBD1 as a possible D gene (6 bases). V gave up 2 bases and J gave up 5 bases, with 15 bases separating them. Per the germline V gene, CDR1 is SGHTA and CDR2 is FQGNSA. The CDR3 is made up of 15 amino acids. The DNA for the CDR3 is TGTGCCAGCAGCTTACGCTCAGGCAGGGGAACTGAAGCTTTCTTT. Its protein is CASSLRSGRGTEAFF.

The chain has TRBV20-1 and TRBJ2-7; 12 bases agree with TRBD2. The CDR3 has 14 amino acids. The ends lost 3 bases at V and 4 bases at J; junction bases unmatched: 4. Looked up from germline, CDR1 is DFQATT and CDR2 is SNEGSKA (reference sequence). Here the CDR3 reads CSASLAGGLYEQYF. The CDR3 DNA sequence: TGCAGTGCTAGCCTAGCGGGGGGGCTGTACGAGCAGTACTTC.

The chain couples TRBV5-5 to TRBJ2-7; 10 positions match TRBD1. V shed 6 bases and J 2 bases; nucleotides not matched to a gene: 11. In germline, CDR1 is SGHKS, CDR2 YYEKEE (reference sequence). The CDR3 is 16 amino acids. Here the CDR3 reads CASNLASGQGAYEQYF. DNA for the CDR3: TGTGCCAGCAATCTTGCGTCCGGACAGGGGGCCTACGAGCAGTACTTC.

This clonotype is medium-sized by share. The chain employs TRBV12-3 or TRBV12-4 and TRBJ2-1, with 8 positions matching TRBD2. With V trimmed by 7 bases and J by 9 bases, 2 bases remained unmatched. The CDR3 runs to 11 residues. The CDR3 spells CASTGGSEQFF. CDR3 bases: TGTGCCAGCACGGGGGGGTCTGAGCAGTTCTTC.

This clonotype is termed medium-sized. V usage is TRBV7-8 and J usage is TRBJ1-6; a weak D match, TRBD1 (5 bases). Germline CDR1 reads SGHVS; CDR2 reads FQNEAQ. This CDR3 has 15 residues. Trimming removed 4 bases from V and 11 bases from J, with 18 bases in between. The CDR3 protein is CASSWSGYGPPPLHF. In DNA, the CDR3 is TGTGCCAGCAGCTGGTCAGGGTACGGCCCTCCACCCCTCCACTTT.

This clonotype is medium-sized (0.01 to 0.1%) within its sample. V and J are TRBV7-8 and TRBJ1-3; unclear D gene. The CDR3 runs 12 residues. V gave up 5 bases and J gave up 4 bases, with 6 bases separating them. Per germline, CDR1 SGHVS and CDR2 FQNEAQ. CDR3 nucleotide sequence: TGTGCCAGCAGCCATCGAGGAAACACCATATATTTT. It yields the protein CASSHRGNTIYF.